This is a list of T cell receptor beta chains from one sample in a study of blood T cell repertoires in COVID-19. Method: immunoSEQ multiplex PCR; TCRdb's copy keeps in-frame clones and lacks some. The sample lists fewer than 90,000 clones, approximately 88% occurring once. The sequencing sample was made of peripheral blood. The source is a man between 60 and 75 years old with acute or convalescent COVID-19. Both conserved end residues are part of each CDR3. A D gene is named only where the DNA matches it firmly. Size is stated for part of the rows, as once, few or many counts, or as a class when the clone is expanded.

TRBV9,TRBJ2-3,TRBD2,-,TGTGCCAGCAGCCCCCACTGGGGGGCGGGAGGGGTGACGCAGTATTTT,CASSPHWGAGGVTQYF
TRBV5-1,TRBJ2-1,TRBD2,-,TGCGCCAGCAGCTCGGAGCGGGGCCACCATTACAATGAGCAGTTCTTC,CASSSERGHHYNEQFF
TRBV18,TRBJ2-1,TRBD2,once,TGTGCCAGCTCACCTCTGGACATGAAAGGACTAGCGGAAAATGAGCAGTTCTTC,CASSPLDMKGLAENEQFF
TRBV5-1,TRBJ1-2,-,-,TGCGCCAGCAGCTTGAGGTCGGCTGGCGGTGGCTACACCTTC,CASSLRSAGGGYTF
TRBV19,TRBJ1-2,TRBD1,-,TGTGCCAGTAGTATACGGGACAGGGGTAATGGCTACACCTTC,CASSIRDRGNGYTF
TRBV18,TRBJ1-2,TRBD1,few,TGTGCCAGCTCACGGGACAGGGGGCTTGATGGCTACACCTTC,CASSRDRGLDGYTF
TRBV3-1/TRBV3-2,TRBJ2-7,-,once,TGTGCCAGCAGCCAAGAGCCGGGGTTTCACTACGAGCAGTACTTC,CASSQEPGFHYEQYF
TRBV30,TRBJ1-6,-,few,TGTGCCTGGAGTCCCACGGGGGGAGGGACACCCCTCCACTTT,CAWSPTGGGTPLHF
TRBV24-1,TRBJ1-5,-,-,TGTGCCACCAGTGCCCCCGCGCGGCTTAATCAGCCCCAGCATTTT,CATSAPARLNQPQHF
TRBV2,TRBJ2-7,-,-,TGTGCCAGCATAGACAGTCCTTTCCACGAGCAGTACTTC,CASIDSPFHEQYF
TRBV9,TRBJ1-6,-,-,TGTGCCAGCACCTCCGGGACTGGTAATTCACCCCTCCACTTT,CASTSGTGNSPLHF
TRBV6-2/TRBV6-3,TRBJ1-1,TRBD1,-,TGTGCCAGCAGTTACTACAGGGGTACTGAAGCTTTCTTT,CASSYYRGTEAFF
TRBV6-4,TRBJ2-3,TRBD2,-,TGTGCCCCCAGTGAGCAGCGGGGGGGCCCCGATACGCAGTATTTT,CAPSEQRGGPDTQYF
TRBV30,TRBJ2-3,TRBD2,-,TGTGCCTGGACACTAGCGGGGGGTTCCACAGATACGCAGTATTTT,CAWTLAGGSTDTQYF
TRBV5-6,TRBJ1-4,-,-,TGTGCCAGCAGCTTGTTGCAGGCGGGGGTCACAAATGAAAAACTGTTTTTT,CASSLLQAGVTNEKLFF
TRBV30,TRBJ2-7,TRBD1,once,TGTGCCTGCCCTGGAGGACAGGGCTCCTACGAGCAGTACTTC,CACPGGQGSYEQYF
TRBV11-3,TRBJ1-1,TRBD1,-,TGTGCCAGCAGCTCAGGGGGACAGATGAACACTGAAGCTTTCTTT,CASSSGGQMNTEAFF
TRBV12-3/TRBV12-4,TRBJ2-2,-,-,TGTGCCAGCAGTCCCACTAGCACCGGGGAGCTGTTTTTT,CASSPTSTGELFF
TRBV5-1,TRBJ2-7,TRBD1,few,TGCGCCAGCAGCTGGACAGGGGGCGAGCAGTACTTC,CASSWTGGEQYF
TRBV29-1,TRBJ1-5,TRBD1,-,TGCAGCGTTGAAGTAGGGGGACAGCAGCCCCAGCATTTT,CSVEVGGQQPQHF
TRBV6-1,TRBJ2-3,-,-,TGTGCCAGCAGTGAAGGCTGGGGAGCAGATACGCAGTATTTT,CASSEGWGADTQYF
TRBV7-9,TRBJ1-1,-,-,TGTGCCAGCAGCTACCAACTTGGCCGGAGGAGGGCTGAAGCTTTCTTT,CASSYQLGRRRAEAFF
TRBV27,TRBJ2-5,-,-,TGTGCCAGCAGGCTACAGGAGCAAGAGACCCAGTACTTC,CASRLQEQETQYF
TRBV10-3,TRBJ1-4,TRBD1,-,TGTGCCATCAGTGAGTCGGGGACAGGGACTAATGAAAAACTGTTTTTT,CAISESGTGTNEKLFF
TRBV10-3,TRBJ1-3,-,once,TGTGCCATCAGTCCACTGACAGGCTCTGGAAACACCATATATTTT,CAISPLTGSGNTIYF
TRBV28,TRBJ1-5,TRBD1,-,TGTGCCAGCAGTCTGACAGGGATCAATCAGCCCCAGCATTTT,CASSLTGINQPQHF
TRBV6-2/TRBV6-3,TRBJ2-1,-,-,TGTGCCAGCAGTTACCAAGTAGCGGACCCGAGGGGAGAGCAGTTCTTC,CASSYQVADPRGEQFF
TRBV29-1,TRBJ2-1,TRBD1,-,TGCAGCGAGACGACAGGGGGCCATGAGCAGTTCTTC,CSETTGGHEQFF
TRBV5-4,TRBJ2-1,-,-,TGTGCCAGCAGTCTACAGGGCTACTCCTACAATGAGCAGTTCTTC,CASSLQGYSYNEQFF
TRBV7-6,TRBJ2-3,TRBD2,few,TGTGCCAGCAGCTTAGTTCCAGCGGGACCCCAAGCCACAGATACGCAGTATTTT,CASSLVPAGPQATDTQYF
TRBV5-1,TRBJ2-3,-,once,TGCGCCAGCACCATTGATCTGAGGGCAGATACGCAGTATTTT,CASTIDLRADTQYF
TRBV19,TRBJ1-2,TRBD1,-,TGTGCCAGTAGCCGGGACAGGAGCCAGGGGGGCTACACCTTC,CASSRDRSQGGYTF
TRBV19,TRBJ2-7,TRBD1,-,TGTGCCAGCGGGACAGGGTACGAGCAGTACTTC,CASGTGYEQYF
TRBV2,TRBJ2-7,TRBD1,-,TGTGCCAGCAGTTGGGACAGGGGGTTTTTGGTCTACGAGCAGTACTTC,CASSWDRGFLVYEQYF
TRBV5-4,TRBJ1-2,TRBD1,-,TGTGCCAGCAGCTTGGATGAGGGGGCGCGCATTGGCTACACCTTC,CASSLDEGARIGYTF
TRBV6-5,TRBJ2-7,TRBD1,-,TGTGCCAGCAGTCGGGACAGGGGATACGAGCAGTACTTC,CASSRDRGYEQYF
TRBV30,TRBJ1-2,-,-,TGTGCCTGTGCCCCCCCCGGGAACTATGGCTACACCTTC,CACAPPGNYGYTF
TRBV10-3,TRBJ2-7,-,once,TGTGCCATCAGTAACTCCGGGACTGAGACCTCCTACGAGCAGTACTTC,CAISNSGTETSYEQYF
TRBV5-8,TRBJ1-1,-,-,TGTGCCAGCAGCATCATTGGACAGAGATACACTGAAGCTTTCTTT,CASSIIGQRYTEAFF
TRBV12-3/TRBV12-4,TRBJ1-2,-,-,TGTGCCAGCTCCCGTAGCCAGCTCTATGGCTACACCTTC,CASSRSQLYGYTF
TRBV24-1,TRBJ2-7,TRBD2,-,TGTGCCACCAGTGACGCCGGGACTAAGAGGCCTAACGAGCAGTACTTC,CATSDAGTKRPNEQYF
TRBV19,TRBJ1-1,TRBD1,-,TGTGCCAGCTGGGACAGGGGGCGAGAAGCTTTCTTT,CASWDRGREAFF
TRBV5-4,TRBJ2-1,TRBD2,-,TGTGCCAGCAGATATAGCGGGGGGGCCAATGAGCAGTTCTTC,CASRYSGGANEQFF
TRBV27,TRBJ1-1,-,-,TGTGCCAGCAGTTTAGTAGTGGGCCGGATGAACACTGAAGCTTTCTTT,CASSLVVGRMNTEAFF
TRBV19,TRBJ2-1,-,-,TGTGCCAGTAGTATGGGGAACAGGGTCAATGAGCAGTTCTTC,CASSMGNRVNEQFF
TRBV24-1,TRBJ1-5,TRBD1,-,TGTGCCACCAGTGACCCGACAGGGAACAATCAGCCCCAGCATTTT,CATSDPTGNNQPQHF
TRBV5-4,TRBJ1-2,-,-,TGTGCCAGCAGCCTCGGCCTAGACTATGGCTACACCTTC,CASSLGLDYGYTF
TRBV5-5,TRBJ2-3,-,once,TGTGCCAGCAGCTTCGGGACTTTGAACACAGATACGCAGTATTTT,CASSFGTLNTDTQYF